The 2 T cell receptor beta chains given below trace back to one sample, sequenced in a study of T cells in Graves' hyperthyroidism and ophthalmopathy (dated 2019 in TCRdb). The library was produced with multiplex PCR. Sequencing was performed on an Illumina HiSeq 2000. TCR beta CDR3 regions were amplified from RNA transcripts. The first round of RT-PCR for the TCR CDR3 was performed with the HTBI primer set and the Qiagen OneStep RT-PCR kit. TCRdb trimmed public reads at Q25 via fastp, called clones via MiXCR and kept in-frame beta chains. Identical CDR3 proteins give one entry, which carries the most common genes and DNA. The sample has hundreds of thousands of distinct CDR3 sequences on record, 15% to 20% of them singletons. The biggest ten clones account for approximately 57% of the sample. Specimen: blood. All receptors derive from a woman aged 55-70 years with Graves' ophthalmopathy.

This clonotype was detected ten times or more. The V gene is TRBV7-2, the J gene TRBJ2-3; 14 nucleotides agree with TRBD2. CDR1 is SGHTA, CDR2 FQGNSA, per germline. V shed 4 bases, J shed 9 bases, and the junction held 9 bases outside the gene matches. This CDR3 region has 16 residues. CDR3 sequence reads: CASSSSGLAGEITQYF. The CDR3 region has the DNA TGTGCCAGCAGCTCCTCGGGACTAGCGGGGGAGATAACGCAGTATTTT. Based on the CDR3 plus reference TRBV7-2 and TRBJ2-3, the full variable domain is GAGVSQSPSNKVTEKGKDVELRCDPISGHTALYWYRQSLGQGLEFLIYFQGNSAPDKSGLPSDRFSAERTGGSVSTLTIQRTQQEDSAVYLCASSSSGLAGEITQYFGPGTRLTVL.

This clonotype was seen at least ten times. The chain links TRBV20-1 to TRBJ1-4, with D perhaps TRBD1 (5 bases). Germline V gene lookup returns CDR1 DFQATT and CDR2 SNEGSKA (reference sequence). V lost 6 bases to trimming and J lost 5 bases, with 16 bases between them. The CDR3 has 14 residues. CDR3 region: CSAKQDRGNEKLFF. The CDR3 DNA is TGCAGTGCGAAACAGGACCGAGGGAATGAAAAACTGTTTTTT.